The clone carrying this TCR beta chain was seen a few times. Its antigen is unidentified. Trimming cost V 3 bases and J 2 bases; bases outside gene matches: 8. Germline CDR1 and CDR2: MDHEN and SYDVKM. The CDR3 has 16 amino acids. TCRdb reanalysed the RACE reads using MiXCR and keeps one entry per CDR3 protein. The profile covers 360,000 or so distinct CDR3 sequences, with roughly 6% appearing a single time and around 5.6% taken by the ten largest. This sample is part of a study of human T cells and chemical hapten exposure. Study findings and constraints: Alopecia in all donors means immunity may differ from healthy individuals. TCRs whose frequency exceeded 1 in 1000 remained the same following DPC sensitization.

Time point defined: patch test 2, 6 weeks after DPC sensitization. Documented treatment: therapeutic diphenylcyclopropenone sensitization with weekly scalp DPC. The chain is built from TRBV28 and TRBJ2-3; 7 bases fit TRBD1. The material was whole blood, obtained in connection with sensitization to the hapten diphenylcyclopropenone (DPC). The sequence was collected from a woman aged 18-30 years with alopecia areata. Some clones in this sample may be carry-over from other donors' samples. CDR3 in DNA: TGTGCCAGCAGTTTCCCGGACAGGATCCACACAGATACGCAGTATTTT. It codes for CASSFPDRIHTDTQYF.